The TCR beta chain under discussion was sequenced for a study of spatial heterogeneity in lung cancer. Points from the study as a whole: Tracking of tumor mutation counts was seen in expanded intratumoral alpha and beta TCR counts.

Time point in this sample: sample taken at primary tumor resection. Donation came from approximately 69 patients with untreated early-stage non-small cell lung cancer. This clonotype rates as medium-sized (0.01 to 0.1%). Its antigen remains unidentified. Every cDNA TCR molecule received its own unique molecular identifier. TCRdb recomputed calls from the 5' RACE reads with MiXCR, one row per CDR3 protein. The sample consists of approximately 4,900 distinct CDR3 sequences, over 10% of them appearing once. This receptor was obtained from a female donor with early-stage non-small cell lung cancer. Sequences were derived from lung tumor tissue, sampled at surgery.

CDR3 sequence reads: CASSLDLDTLLEKLFF. DNA of the CDR3: TGTGCCAGCAGCTTAGATTTGGACACCCTCCTGGAAAAACTGTTTTTT. The rearrangement uses TRBV11-3 and TRBJ1-4, with D perhaps matching TRBD1 (5 bases). Germline assignment: CDR1 SGHNT and CDR2 YENEEA. Trimming pared 0 bases from V and 8 bases from J, leaving 16 bases between. CDR3 length: 16 amino acids.